The present TCR beta chain was sequenced within a study of regulatory T cells in long-lasting Graves disease. Stated time point: persistent/refractory GD, antithyroid drugs over 5 years with positive TRAb. With RNA extracted from PBMCs as input, the TCR library was made. Comments on this clonotype: A much larger clone lies a single base off, so this may be a read error.

Assembly of TCR beta libraries relied on iRepertoire HTBI primers together with Arm-PCR of CDR3 regions. One entry per CDR3 protein results from TCRdb running MiXCR on the multiplex PCR reads. The sample has 310,000 or so distinct CDR3 sequences, around 20% seen once. This CDR3 spans 14 amino acids. Germline V gene lookup returns CDR1 SEHNR and CDR2 FQNEAQ (reference sequence). The ends were cut back, 3 bases at V and 9 bases at J, with 18 bases in the middle. V gene TRBV7-9 combines with J gene TRBJ2-7; D possibly matches TRBD1 or TRBD2 (5 bases each). The TCR was taken from a female donor with Graves disease. The sequencing here drew on peripheral blood mononuclear cells (PBMCs), taken when the disease was refractory, from a patient treated with antithyroid drugs. The CDR3 region is CASSLDRGVHGQYF. CDR3 DNA sequence: TGTGCCAGCAGCTTGGATCGAGGGGTCCACGGGCAGTACTTC.